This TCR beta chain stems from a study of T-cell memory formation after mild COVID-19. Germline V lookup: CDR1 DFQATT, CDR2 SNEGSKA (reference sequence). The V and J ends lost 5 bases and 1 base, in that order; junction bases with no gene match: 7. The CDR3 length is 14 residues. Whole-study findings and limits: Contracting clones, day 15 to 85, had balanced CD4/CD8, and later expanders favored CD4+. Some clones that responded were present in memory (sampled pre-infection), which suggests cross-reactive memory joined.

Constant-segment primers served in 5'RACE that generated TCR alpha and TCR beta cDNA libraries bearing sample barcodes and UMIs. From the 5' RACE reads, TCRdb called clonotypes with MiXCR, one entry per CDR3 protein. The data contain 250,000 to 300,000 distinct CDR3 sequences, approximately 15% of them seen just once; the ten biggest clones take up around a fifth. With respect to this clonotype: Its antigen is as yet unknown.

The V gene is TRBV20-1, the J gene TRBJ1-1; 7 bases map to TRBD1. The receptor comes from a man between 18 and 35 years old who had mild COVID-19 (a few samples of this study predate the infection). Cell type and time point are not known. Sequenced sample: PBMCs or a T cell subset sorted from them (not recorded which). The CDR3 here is CSAGGQTGNTEAFF. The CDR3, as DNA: TGCAGTGCTGGGGGACAGACAGGGAACACTGAAGCTTTCTTT.